These T cell receptor beta chains were read from a single sample in a study of blood T cell repertoires in COVID-19. The protocol was immunoSEQ multiplex PCR, while the TCRdb copy is restricted to in-frame clones and leaves out a portion. The data hold around 130,000 clones, with about 84% observed a single time. Sequenced input: peripheral blood. The receptor set was obtained from a woman in her fifties or sixties with acute or convalescent COVID-19. Each CDR3 is given with its conserved first and last residue. D genes are given only for firm matches. Clone size is given for some rows only: seen once, a few or many times, or a class if the clone is expanded.

>TRBJ1-1|-|-|TRBV19
CASNPQRNTEAFF
TGTGCCAGTAACCCTCAGCGGAACACTGAAGCTTTCTTT
>TRBJ1-1|-|-|TRBV6-5
CASIISGNTEAFF
TGTGCCAGCATAATATCGGGGAACACTGAAGCTTTCTTT
>TRBJ2-3|TRBD1|-|TRBV5-6
CASSTGTGGWGTDTQYF
TGTGCCAGCAGCACCGGGACAGGGGGCTGGGGCACAGATACGCAGTATTTT
>TRBJ1-3|-|-|TRBV5-4
CASSSPGSGNTIYF
TGTGCCAGCAGCTCCCCGGGCTCTGGAAACACCATATATTTT
>TRBJ2-5|-|-|TRBV29-1
CSVMNRVQQETQYF
TGCAGCGTTATGAACAGGGTACAACAAGAGACCCAGTACTTC
>TRBJ2-1|-|-|TRBV10-3
CAISGGTRYNEQFF
TGTGCCATCAGTGGGGGGACAAGGTACAATGAGCAGTTCTTC
>TRBJ2-7|TRBD2|-|TRBV7-2
CASSWTSGSYEQYF
TGTGCCAGCAGCTGGACTAGCGGTTCCTACGAGCAGTACTTC
>TRBJ1-1|-|-|TRBV5-1
CASSSQSGTEAFF
TGCGCCAGCAGCTCCCAATCCGGCACTGAAGCTTTCTTT
>TRBJ1-2|-|-|TRBV6-5
CASSLSPMEGGYTF
TGTGCCAGCAGTTTAAGCCCTATGGAGGGGGGCTACACCTTC
>TRBJ1-4|TRBD1|-|TRBV19
CASSVQGRTNEKLFF
TGTGCCAGTAGTGTACAGGGGAGAACTAATGAAAAACTGTTTTTT
>TRBJ2-2|-|-|TRBV5-5
CASSHWGPRGAVF
TGTGCCAGCAGCCATTGGGGTCCCCGGGGAGCTGTTTTT
>TRBJ1-1|-|-|TRBV5-1
CASSPRGSGTEAFF
TGCGCCAGCAGCCCCAGGGGATCGGGGACTGAAGCTTTCTTT
>TRBJ2-1|TRBD2|-|TRBV25-1
CASSDRGVLMEQFF
TGTGCCAGCAGTGATCGGGGGGTCCTAATGGAGCAGTTCTTC
>TRBJ1-2|-|-|TRBV7-8
CASSPRTARGYGYTF
TGTGCCAGCAGCCCACGGACAGCAAGGGGGTATGGCTACACCTTC
>TRBJ1-5|TRBD1|-|TRBV18
CASSTGQGGQPQHF
TGTGCCAGCTCAACTGGACAGGGGGGGCAGCCCCAGCATTTT
>TRBJ2-1|TRBD1|-|TRBV3-1/TRBV3-2
CASSQDRTGFYPYNEQFF
TGTGCCAGCAGCCAAGACCGGACAGGGTTTTATCCCTACAATGAGCAGTTCTTC
>TRBJ1-2|-|-|TRBV3-1/TRBV3-2
CASSQGWGDGYTF
TGTGCCAGCAGCCAAGGGTGGGGGGATGGCTACACCTTC
>TRBJ2-5|TRBD1|-|TRBV6-6
CASSPGTGGYETQYF
TGTGCCAGCAGTCCCGGGACAGGGGGATACGAGACCCAGTACTTC
>TRBJ2-1|TRBD1|once|TRBV27
CASSPGTETNEQFF
TGTGCCAGCAGCCCCGGGACAGAGACCAATGAGCAGTTCTTC
>TRBJ2-5|-|-|TRBV2
CASLQDRQETQYF
TGTGCCAGCCTCCAGGATCGTCAAGAGACCCAGTACTTC
>TRBJ2-2|-|-|TRBV7-9
CASSKGRSGTGELFF
TGTGCCAGCAGCAAGGGGAGGAGTGGTACCGGGGAGCTGTTTTTT
>TRBJ2-3|TRBD2|-|TRBV9
CASSGTSGADTQYF
TGTGCCAGCAGCGGGACTAGCGGAGCAGATACGCAGTATTTT
>TRBJ1-2|-|few|TRBV27
CASSLIPSANGYTF
TGTGCCAGCAGTTTAATTCCGAGCGCCAATGGCTACACCTTC